This TCR beta chain originates from a study of T cell clonality in common variable immunodeficiency. CDR1 DFQATT and CDR2 SNEGSKA come from the germline V gene (reference sequence). CDR3 length: 13 residues. V was pared by 1 base and J by 2 bases, with 9 bases between. CVID and control samples used equivalent genomic DNA input. TCRdb keeps only in-frame clones here, not all; method: immunoSEQ multiplex PCR. Singletons are absent from the sample, which has approximately 50,000 clones. About this clone itself: The CDR3 end is not reached by the read, which stops 3 residues before it; the germline J gene fills it in.

V gene TRBV20-1 combines with J gene TRBJ2-7, with a possible D match to TRBD2 (5 bases). Sequencing input: peripheral blood mononuclear cells. The clonotype was recovered from a person between 18 and 75 years old in good health. CDR3 amino acids: CSARGGRPYEQYF. CDR3 DNA (partial): TGCAGTGCTAGAGGCGGGCGCCCCTACGAG.